Listed below are T cell receptor beta chains from one sample, sequenced in a study of spatial heterogeneity in lung cancer. TCRdb re-derived calls from the 5' RACE reads in MiXCR, one entry per CDR3 protein. This sample carries roughly 1,900 distinct CDR3 sequences, roughly 23% of them seen once, and the ten largest clones take 14%. Source: normal lung tissue next to the tumor, taken at surgery. The receptors were sampled from a male donor with early-stage non-small cell lung cancer. CDR3s include the opening cysteine and the closing phenylalanine or tryptophan. Fields, in order: clone size, CDR3 length, D gene, J gene, V gene, CDR3 DNA, CDR3 protein. The D gene is left open where the match is weak. Some rows have no size entry. The others give once, few or many, or a class for an expanded clone.

abundance: NA
len: 15
d_gene: TRBD2
j_gene: TRBJ2-1
v_gene: TRBV7-9
CDR3nt: TGTGCCAGCAGCCTTAGCGGGGGTCACTACAATGAGCAGTTCTTC
CDR3aa: CASSLSGGHYNEQFF

abundance: many
len: 15
d_gene: TRBD1
j_gene: TRBJ2-2
v_gene: TRBV20-1
CDR3nt: TGCAGTGCTAGAGCACGGACAGGGGGGACCGGGGAGCTGTTTTTT
CDR3aa: CSARARTGGTGELFF

abundance: large
len: 13
d_gene: NA
j_gene: TRBJ1-1
v_gene: TRBV29-1
CDR3nt: TGCAGCGTCGGGCTTGACCTGAACACTGAAGCTTTCTTT
CDR3aa: CSVGLDLNTEAFF

abundance: medium-sized
len: 13
d_gene: TRBD1
j_gene: TRBJ2-1
v_gene: TRBV3-1
CDR3nt: TGTGCCAGCAGCCAGAGCAGGGGGAATGAGCAGTTCTTC
CDR3aa: CASSQSRGNEQFF

abundance: NA
len: 12
d_gene: NA
j_gene: TRBJ2-1
v_gene: TRBV20-1
CDR3nt: TGCAGTGCTAGAGATCTGGCAGGGGAGCAGTTCTTC
CDR3aa: CSARDLAGEQFF

abundance: NA
len: 15
d_gene: NA
j_gene: TRBJ2-7
v_gene: TRBV11-2
CDR3nt: TGTGCCAGCAGCTTAGTCCGGGTAGGCACCTACGAGCAGTACTTC
CDR3aa: CASSLVRVGTYEQYF

abundance: few
len: 16
d_gene: TRBD1
j_gene: TRBJ2-2
v_gene: TRBV6-1
CDR3nt: TGTGCCAGCACCCTGTTTCAGGGGGCGAACACCGGGGAGCTGTTTTTT
CDR3aa: CASTLFQGANTGELFF

abundance: medium-sized
len: 14
d_gene: NA
j_gene: TRBJ2-3
v_gene: TRBV24-1
CDR3nt: TGTGCCACCAGTGATTCTTCCTTTAGGGATACGCAGTATTTT
CDR3aa: CATSDSSFRDTQYF

abundance: many
len: 13
d_gene: TRBD1
j_gene: TRBJ2-7
v_gene: TRBV28
CDR3nt: TGTGCCAGCAGACCTGACAGGGTCGACGAGCAGTACTTC
CDR3aa: CASRPDRVDEQYF

abundance: medium-sized
len: 20
d_gene: TRBD1
j_gene: TRBJ2-3
v_gene: TRBV28
CDR3nt: TGTGCCAGCAGGCCGGTGGGGACAGGGGGCCAGCGGGGGTCCACAGATACGCAGTATTTT
CDR3aa: CASRPVGTGGQRGSTDTQYF

abundance: many
len: 13
d_gene: NA
j_gene: TRBJ2-3
v_gene: TRBV6-2/TRBV6-3
CDR3nt: TGTGCCAGCAGTTATTCGGGGGCAGATACGCAGTATTTT
CDR3aa: CASSYSGADTQYF

abundance: medium-sized
len: 12
d_gene: NA
j_gene: TRBJ1-2
v_gene: TRBV28
CDR3nt: TGTGCCAGTGGGGCGTCAAACTATGGCTACACCTTC
CDR3aa: CASGASNYGYTF

abundance: large
len: 16
d_gene: TRBD1
j_gene: TRBJ1-5
v_gene: TRBV12-3/TRBV12-4
CDR3nt: TGTGCCAGCAGTTTGGTAGGGGGCTCCGTTTCTCAGCCCCAGCATTTT
CDR3aa: CASSLVGGSVSQPQHF

abundance: many
len: 12
d_gene: NA
j_gene: TRBJ2-1
v_gene: TRBV20-1
CDR3nt: TGCAGTGCAGACGCGGGGAGCAATGAGCAGTTCTTC
CDR3aa: CSADAGSNEQFF

abundance: medium-sized
len: 13
d_gene: NA
j_gene: TRBJ2-7
v_gene: TRBV29-1
CDR3nt: TGCAGCGTGTGGGAACACTTGAACTACGAGCAGTACTTC
CDR3aa: CSVWEHLNYEQYF

abundance: medium-sized
len: 14
d_gene: NA
j_gene: TRBJ1-4
v_gene: TRBV20-1
CDR3nt: TGCAGTGCTAGAGATCTCAGGCAAGGAGAAAAACTGTTTTTT
CDR3aa: CSARDLRQGEKLFF

abundance: NA
len: 16
d_gene: TRBD2
j_gene: TRBJ2-3
v_gene: TRBV9
CDR3nt: TGTGCCAGCAGCGTTTGGACTAGCGGGCGATTGGATACGCAGTATTTT
CDR3aa: CASSVWTSGRLDTQYF

abundance: NA
len: 14
d_gene: TRBD1
j_gene: TRBJ2-7
v_gene: TRBV6-1
CDR3nt: TGTGCCAGCAGTCAACGGACAGGGAAAGGCGAGCAGTACTTC
CDR3aa: CASSQRTGKGEQYF

abundance: few
len: 15
d_gene: TRBD1
j_gene: TRBJ2-5
v_gene: TRBV5-1
CDR3nt: TGCGCCAGCAGCTTGGCCGACAGGGGAGGAGAGACCCAGTACTTC
CDR3aa: CASSLADRGGETQYF

abundance: many
len: 13
d_gene: NA
j_gene: TRBJ1-1
v_gene: TRBV3-1
CDR3nt: TGTGCCAGCAGCCAAGTGTCGGGGAGTGAAGCTTTCTTT
CDR3aa: CASSQVSGSEAFF

abundance: medium-sized
len: 12
d_gene: TRBD1
j_gene: TRBJ2-1
v_gene: TRBV20-1
CDR3nt: TGCAGTGCTACTGACAGGGACAATGAGCAGTTCTTC
CDR3aa: CSATDRDNEQFF

abundance: medium-sized
len: 15
d_gene: NA
j_gene: TRBJ2-3
v_gene: TRBV11-2
CDR3nt: TGTGCCAGCTCTACCGAGGCTAGCGGCACAGATACGCAGTATTTT
CDR3aa: CASSTEASGTDTQYF

abundance: NA
len: 15
d_gene: NA
j_gene: TRBJ2-4
v_gene: TRBV6-2/TRBV6-3
CDR3nt: TGTGCCAGCAGTTACGGGGGGGCCGGCAAAAACATTCAGTACTTC
CDR3aa: CASSYGGAGKNIQYF

abundance: medium-sized
len: 13
d_gene: NA
j_gene: TRBJ1-1
v_gene: TRBV7-9
CDR3nt: TGTGCCAGCAGCTTAGCGATGAACACTGAAGCTTTCTTT
CDR3aa: CASSLAMNTEAFF

abundance: medium-sized
len: 13
d_gene: NA
j_gene: TRBJ2-7
v_gene: TRBV10-3
CDR3nt: TGTGCCATCAGCACGGACGGGTACTACGAGCAGTACTTC
CDR3aa: CAISTDGYYEQYF

abundance: NA
len: 15
d_gene: TRBD2
j_gene: TRBJ2-3
v_gene: TRBV6-2/TRBV6-3
CDR3nt: TGTGCCAGCAGTTACTCCCTAGCGGGAGGAGACACGCAGTATTTT
CDR3aa: CASSYSLAGGDTQYF

abundance: medium-sized
len: 14
d_gene: NA
j_gene: TRBJ1-5
v_gene: TRBV28
CDR3nt: TGTGCCAGCAGTTTTCACAGGGACAATCAGCCCCAGCATTTT
CDR3aa: CASSFHRDNQPQHF

abundance: medium-sized
len: 13
d_gene: NA
j_gene: TRBJ2-1
v_gene: TRBV10-3
CDR3nt: TGTGCCATTTCCTGGGGGAGTAACAATGAGCAGTTCTTC
CDR3aa: CAISWGSNNEQFF

abundance: large
len: 15
d_gene: TRBD2
j_gene: TRBJ2-3
v_gene: TRBV28
CDR3nt: TGTGCCAGCAGCTCCCCCGGGGGGGGCACAGATACGCAGTATTTT
CDR3aa: CASSSPGGGTDTQYF

abundance: few
len: 12
d_gene: TRBD1
j_gene: TRBJ1-1
v_gene: TRBV20-1
CDR3nt: TGCAGTGCCTTCGACAGGGTAACTGAAGCTTTCTTT
CDR3aa: CSAFDRVTEAFF

abundance: large
len: 14
d_gene: NA
j_gene: TRBJ1-2
v_gene: TRBV12-3/TRBV12-4
CDR3nt: TGTGCCAGCAGTTTAGGGCAGTGGCTCATGGACTACACCTTC
CDR3aa: CASSLGQWLMDYTF

abundance: medium-sized
len: 14
d_gene: TRBD2
j_gene: TRBJ2-3
v_gene: TRBV6-2/TRBV6-3
CDR3nt: TGTGCCAGCGTCCCCGGGGGGGCCACAGATACGCAGTATTTT
CDR3aa: CASVPGGATDTQYF

abundance: many
len: 14
d_gene: NA
j_gene: TRBJ2-7
v_gene: TRBV7-9
CDR3nt: TGTGCCAGCAGCCACCGTGACATTACCTACGAGCAGTACTTC
CDR3aa: CASSHRDITYEQYF

abundance: medium-sized
len: 18
d_gene: TRBD2
j_gene: TRBJ2-3
v_gene: TRBV27
CDR3nt: TGTGCCAGCAGACCCCTGGGACTAGCGGGGGGGCACTCAGATACGCAGTATTTT
CDR3aa: CASRPLGLAGGHSDTQYF

abundance: NA
len: 13
d_gene: NA
j_gene: TRBJ2-5
v_gene: TRBV7-9
CDR3nt: TGTGCCAGCGGCAGTAGCCGCCAAGAGACCCAGTACTTC
CDR3aa: CASGSSRQETQYF

abundance: many
len: 13
d_gene: TRBD2
j_gene: TRBJ2-1
v_gene: TRBV12-3/TRBV12-4
CDR3nt: TGTGCCAGCAGTTTGGGGACTAGCGATGAGCAGTTCTTC
CDR3aa: CASSLGTSDEQFF

abundance: NA
len: 14
d_gene: TRBD1
j_gene: TRBJ1-5
v_gene: TRBV12-3/TRBV12-4
CDR3nt: TGTGCCAGCAGTTATACAGGGGGCGGTCAGCCCCAGCATTTT
CDR3aa: CASSYTGGGQPQHF

abundance: large
len: 14
d_gene: NA
j_gene: TRBJ1-5
v_gene: TRBV6-6
CDR3nt: TGTGCCAGCTCCCCCGGCACTACCAATCAGCCCCAGCATTTT
CDR3aa: CASSPGTTNQPQHF

abundance: large
len: 15
d_gene: TRBD2
j_gene: TRBJ2-7
v_gene: TRBV7-2
CDR3nt: TGTGCCAGCACCCAGACTAGCGGGGGCTCCTACGAGCAGTACTTC
CDR3aa: CASTQTSGGSYEQYF

abundance: many
len: 11
d_gene: NA
j_gene: TRBJ1-1
v_gene: TRBV7-9
CDR3nt: TGTGCCAGCAGCCTCGACACTGAAGCTTTCTTT
CDR3aa: CASSLDTEAFF

abundance: NA
len: 15
d_gene: TRBD2
j_gene: TRBJ2-5
v_gene: TRBV7-3
CDR3nt: TGTGCCAGCAGCTTAACTAGCGGGAGCGGGGAGACCCAGTATTTC
CDR3aa: CASSLTSGSGETQYF

abundance: medium-sized
len: 20
d_gene: TRBD2
j_gene: TRBJ2-2
v_gene: TRBV7-2
CDR3nt: TGTGCCAGCAGCTTAATGTGGCCCGAGATAGCGGGGCCGAACACCGGGGAGCTGTTTTTT
CDR3aa: CASSLMWPEIAGPNTGELFF

abundance: large
len: 13
d_gene: NA
j_gene: TRBJ1-4
v_gene: TRBV7-2
CDR3nt: TGTGCCAGCAGCTTAACCAGCGGCGAAAAACTGTTTTTT
CDR3aa: CASSLTSGEKLFF

abundance: NA
len: 12
d_gene: NA
j_gene: TRBJ2-7
v_gene: TRBV28
CDR3nt: TGTGCCAGCAGTTCCAGCGATTACGAGCAGTACTTC
CDR3aa: CASSSSDYEQYF

abundance: medium-sized
len: 13
d_gene: NA
j_gene: TRBJ2-7
v_gene: TRBV3-1
CDR3nt: TGTGCCAGCAGCCAAGTATCAGTGAACGAGCAGTACTTC
CDR3aa: CASSQVSVNEQYF